This paragraph reports one T cell receptor beta chain. What it recognizes is unknown. In the PCR, 60 Vbeta and 13 Jbeta primers were used. TCRdb keeps only in-frame clones here, not all; method: immunoSEQ multiplex PCR. The data contain 150,000 to 200,000 clones, roughly 82% of them singletons. Donors were nominally healthy when sampled, though unrecorded immune exposures were likely. These data come from a study of cytomegalovirus exposure and HLA in healthy donors. The CDR3 has 13 residues. V lost 4 bases and J lost 4, with 8 bases in between. Germline V lookup: CDR1 MNHEY, CDR2 SMNVEV (reference sequence). Findings and limits, study-wide: As a later analysis revealed, the rate of TCR association differed by HLA locus, with DRB1 most and HLA-C fewest.

The gene calls are TRBV27 and TRBJ1-5, with D perhaps matching TRBD1 (5 bases). The sequenced material came from PBMCs. This clonotype was sampled from a girl between 10 and 17 years old in good health and CMV-seropositive. The CDR3 DNA reads TGTGCCAGCAGTTACAGGAATAATCAGCCCCAGCATTTT. Its protein is CASSYRNNQPQHF.